Listed below are T cell receptor beta chains from one sample, sequenced in a study of blood T cells in healthy people across ages. TCRdb re-called the 5' RACE reads with MiXCR, one entry per CDR3 protein. The table has some 880,000 distinct CDR3 sequences, 35% to 40% seen once. Sequencing was performed on blood. These receptors were collected from a man younger than 35 in good health. Both conserved end residues are part of each CDR3. A D gene is named only where the DNA matches it firmly. Rows give clone size only sometimes, using once, few, many, or a class for an expanded clone.

D	V	size	J	DNA	CDR3
.	TRBV5-5	.	TRBJ1-5	TGTGCCAGCAGCTTGTTCGGACTATCCAATCAGCCCCAGCATTTT	CASSLFGLSNQPQHF
TRBD1	TRBV24-1	many	TRBJ2-3	TGTGCCACCAGTGATCCAGGACAGGGGACAGATACGCAGTATTTT	CATSDPGQGTDTQYF
TRBD2	TRBV27	many	TRBJ2-5	TGTGCCAGCAGTACCGGGGGGGGCTACCAAGAGACCCAGTACTTC	CASSTGGGYQETQYF
.	TRBV9	.	TRBJ1-1	TGTGCCAGCAGAGACACAGGGTCGACTGAAGCTTTCTTT	CASRDTGSTEAFF
.	TRBV15	.	TRBJ2-7	TGTGCCACCAGCATCTGGGGCGCGGGACAGACCAATGAGCAGTACTTC	CATSIWGAGQTNEQYF
TRBD2	TRBV12-3/TRBV12-4	few	TRBJ2-3	TGTGCCAGCAGGACTAGCGGGGGGGCCGAGGCTCGTCTCGTTTCTAGCACAGATACGCAGTATTTT	CASRTSGGAEARLVSSTDTQYF
.	TRBV4-3	.	TRBJ1-4	TGCGCCAGCAGCCAAGAGAGGAGCGGGGGCAAACTGTTTTTT	CASSQERSGGKLFF
.	TRBV5-5	.	TRBJ1-2	TGTGCCAGCAGCTTGTTTACAGGGAAGGAAGGTGACTACACCTTC	CASSLFTGKEGDYTF
TRBD1	TRBV5-5	few	TRBJ2-3	TGTGCCAGCAGCCCGGACAGGGCACCCACAGATACGCAGTATTTT	CASSPDRAPTDTQYF
TRBD1	TRBV6-2/TRBV6-3	few	TRBJ1-2	TGTGCCAGCAGTTCATCAGGGGGCGATTACTATGGCTACACCTTC	CASSSSGGDYYGYTF
TRBD1	TRBV4-2	.	TRBJ1-5	TGTGCCAGCAGCCAAGAGCCCCAGGGGGTTCAGCCCCAGCATTTT	CASSQEPQGVQPQHF
.	TRBV6-2/TRBV6-3	.	TRBJ1-2	TGTGCCAGCAGCGCCACCCTTCGTAATGGCTACACCTTC	CASSATLRNGYTF
.	TRBV20-1	few	TRBJ1-2	TGCAGTGCTAGAGCCTCGGGACAACTCTACACCTTC	CSARASGQLYTF
.	TRBV7-2	.	TRBJ1-6	TGTGCCAGCAGCTTAGTAGGGGCATCCTATAATTCACCCCTCCACTTT	CASSLVGASYNSPLHF
.	TRBV18	.	TRBJ1-2	TGTGCCAGCTCACCACCGATAGCTAACTATGGCTACACCTTC	CASSPPIANYGYTF
.	TRBV28	few	TRBJ1-4	TGTGCCAGCAGTTTTAGGCAGGGGTTTGAAAAACTGTTTTTT	CASSFRQGFEKLFF
.	TRBV5-1	many	TRBJ2-4	TGCGCCAGCAGCCAGGGAGTAGCCAAAAACATTCAGTACTTC	CASSQGVAKNIQYF
.	TRBV9	.	TRBJ1-5	TGTGCCAGCAGCGTAGGCCCGAGCGAGGGGCAGCCCCAGCATTTT	CASSVGPSEGQPQHF
.	TRBV2	.	TRBJ2-5	TGTGCCAGCACCGTAGCGCGAGAGACCCAGTACTTC	CASTVARETQYF
.	TRBV9	few	TRBJ1-4	TGTGCCAGCAGCGACACAGCCTCTGGGAATGAAAAACTGTTTTTT	CASSDTASGNEKLFF
.	TRBV10-3	many	TRBJ2-7	TGTGCCATCAGTGAGTCCAGACAGGAAAGCTCCTACGAGCAGTACTTC	CAISESRQESSYEQYF
.	TRBV29-1	.	TRBJ2-3	TGCAGCGTTGAAAAGAGAGACAAGAATGCCTATACGCAGTATTTT	CSVEKRDKNAYTQYF
.	TRBV12-3/TRBV12-4	.	TRBJ2-2	TGTGCCAGCAGCCGACAGCTTCCGGGGGCCGGGGAGCTGTTTTTT	CASSRQLPGAGELFF
.	TRBV7-9	.	TRBJ2-3	TGTGCCTGCAGCTTAGGGGGGCCCTCCGTCACAGATACGCAGTATTTT	CACSLGGPSVTDTQYF